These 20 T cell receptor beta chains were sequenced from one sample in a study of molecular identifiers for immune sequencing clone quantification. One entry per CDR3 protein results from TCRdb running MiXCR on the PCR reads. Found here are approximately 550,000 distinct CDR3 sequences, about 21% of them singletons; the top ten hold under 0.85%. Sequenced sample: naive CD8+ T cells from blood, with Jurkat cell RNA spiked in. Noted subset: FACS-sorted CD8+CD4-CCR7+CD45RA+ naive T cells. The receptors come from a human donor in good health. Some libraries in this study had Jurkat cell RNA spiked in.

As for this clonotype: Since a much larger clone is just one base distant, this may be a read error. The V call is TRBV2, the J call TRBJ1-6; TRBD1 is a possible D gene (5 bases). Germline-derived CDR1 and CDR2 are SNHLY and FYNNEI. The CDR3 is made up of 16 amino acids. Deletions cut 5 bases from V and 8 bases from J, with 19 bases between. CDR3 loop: CASSSSRDGGHSPLHF. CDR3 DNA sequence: TGTGCCAGCAGTTCCTCGAGGGACGGAGGGCATTCACCCCTCCACTTT.

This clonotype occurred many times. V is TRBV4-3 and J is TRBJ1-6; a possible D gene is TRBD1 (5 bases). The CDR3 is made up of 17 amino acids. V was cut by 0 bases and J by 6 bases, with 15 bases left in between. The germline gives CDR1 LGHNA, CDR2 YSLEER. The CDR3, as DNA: TGCGCCAGCAGCCAAGACAGGGATTTATGGGTTAATTCACCCCTCCACTTT. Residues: CASSQDRDLWVNSPLHF.

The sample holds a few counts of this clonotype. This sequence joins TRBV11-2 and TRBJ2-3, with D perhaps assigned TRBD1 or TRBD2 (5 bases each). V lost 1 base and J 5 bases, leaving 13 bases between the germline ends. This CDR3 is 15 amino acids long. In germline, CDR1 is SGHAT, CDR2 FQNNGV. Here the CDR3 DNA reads TGTGCCAGCAGCTTAGCGGGACGGAGACTAGATACGCAGTATTTT. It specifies CASSLAGRRLDTQYF.

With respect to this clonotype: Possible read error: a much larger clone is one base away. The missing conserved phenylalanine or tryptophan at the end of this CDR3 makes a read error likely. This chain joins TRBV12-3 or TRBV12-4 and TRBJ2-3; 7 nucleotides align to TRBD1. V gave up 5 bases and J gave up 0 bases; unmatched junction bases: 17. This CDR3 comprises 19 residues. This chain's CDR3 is CASSTRDSGSRLSTDTQYS. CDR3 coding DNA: TGTGCCAGCAGTACCCGGGACAGCGGCTCACGCTTAAGCACAGATACGCAGTATTCT.

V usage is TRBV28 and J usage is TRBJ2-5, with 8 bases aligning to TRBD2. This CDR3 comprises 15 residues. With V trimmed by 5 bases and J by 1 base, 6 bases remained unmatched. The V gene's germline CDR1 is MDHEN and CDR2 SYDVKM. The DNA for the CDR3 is TGTGCCAGCAGTGTGGTGCGGGGGGCCCAAGAGACCCAGTACTTC. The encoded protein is CASSVVRGAQETQYF.

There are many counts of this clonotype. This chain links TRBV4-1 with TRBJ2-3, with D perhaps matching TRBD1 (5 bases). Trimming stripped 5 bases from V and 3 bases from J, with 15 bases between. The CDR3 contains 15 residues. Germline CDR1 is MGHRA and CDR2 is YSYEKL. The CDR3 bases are TGCGCCAGCAGCTTCGCCAGACAGAAGACAGATACGCAGTATTTT. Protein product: CASSFARQKTDTQYF.

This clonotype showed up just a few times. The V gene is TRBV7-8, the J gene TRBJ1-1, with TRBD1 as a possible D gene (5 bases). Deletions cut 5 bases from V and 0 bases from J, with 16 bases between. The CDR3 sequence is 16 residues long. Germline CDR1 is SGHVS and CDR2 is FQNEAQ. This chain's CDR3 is CASSVVGAGMNTEAFF. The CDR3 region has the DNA TGTGCCAGCAGCGTAGTAGGGGCAGGTATGAACACTGAAGCTTTCTTT.

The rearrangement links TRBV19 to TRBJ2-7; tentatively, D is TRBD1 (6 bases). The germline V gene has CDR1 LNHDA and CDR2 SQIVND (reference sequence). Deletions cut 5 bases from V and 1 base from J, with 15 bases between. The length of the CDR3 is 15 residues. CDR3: CASSWSGVYSYEQYF. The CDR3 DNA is TGTGCCAGTAGTTGGTCAGGGGTGTATTCCTACGAGCAGTACTTC.

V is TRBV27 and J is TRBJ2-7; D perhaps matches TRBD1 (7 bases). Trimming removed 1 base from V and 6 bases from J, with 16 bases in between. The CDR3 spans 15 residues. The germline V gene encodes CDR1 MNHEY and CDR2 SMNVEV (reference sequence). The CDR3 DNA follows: TGTGCCAGCAGTTTATTGGAGGGGGCTTTATCCGAGCAGTACTTC. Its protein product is CASSLLEGALSEQYF.

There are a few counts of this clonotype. CDR3 in DNA: TGTGCCTGGAGTCAGGGCGGTCAGCCCCAGCATTTT. Protein product: CAWSQGGQPQHF. The chain employs TRBV30 and TRBJ1-5; D perhaps matches TRBD1 (5 bases). The CDR3 contains 12 residues. In germline, CDR1 is GTSNPN, CDR2 SVGIG (reference sequence). Trimming stripped 2 bases from V and 6 bases from J, with 8 bases between.

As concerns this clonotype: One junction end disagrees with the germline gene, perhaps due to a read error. The CDR3 sequence: CSAVATDTRYF. CDR3 in DNA: TGCAGTGCCGTAGCCACAGATACGCGGTATTTT. The genes are TRBV20-1 and TRBJ2-3, with D uncertain. The CDR3 is 11 residues long. Germline assignment: CDR1 DFQATT and CDR2 SNEGSKA (reference sequence).

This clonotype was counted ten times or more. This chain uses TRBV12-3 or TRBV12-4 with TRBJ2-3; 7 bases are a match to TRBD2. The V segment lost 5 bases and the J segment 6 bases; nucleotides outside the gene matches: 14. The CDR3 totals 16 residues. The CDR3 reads CASSPMFGGSLDTQYF. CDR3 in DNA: TGTGCCAGCAGTCCCATGTTTGGCGGGAGTTTGGATACGCAGTATTTT.

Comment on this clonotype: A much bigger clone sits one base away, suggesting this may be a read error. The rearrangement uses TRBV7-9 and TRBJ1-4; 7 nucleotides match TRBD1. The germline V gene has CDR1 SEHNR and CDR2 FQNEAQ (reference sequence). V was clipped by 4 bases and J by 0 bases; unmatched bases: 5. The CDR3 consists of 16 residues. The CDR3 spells CASSSGTVATNEKLFF. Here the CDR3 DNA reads TGTGCCAGCAGCTCCGGGACAGTAGCAACTAATGAAAAACTGTTTTTT.

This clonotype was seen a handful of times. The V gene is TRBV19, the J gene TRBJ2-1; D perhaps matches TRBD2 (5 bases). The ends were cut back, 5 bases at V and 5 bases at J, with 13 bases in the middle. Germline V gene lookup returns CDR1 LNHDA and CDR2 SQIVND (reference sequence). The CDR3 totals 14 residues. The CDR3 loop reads CASSYGNSDNEQFF. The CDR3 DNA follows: TGTGCCAGTAGTTATGGTAATAGCGACAATGAGCAGTTCTTC.

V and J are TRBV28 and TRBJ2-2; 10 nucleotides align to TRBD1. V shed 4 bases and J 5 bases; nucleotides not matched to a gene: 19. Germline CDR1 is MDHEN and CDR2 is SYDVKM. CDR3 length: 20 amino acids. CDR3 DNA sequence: TGTGCCAGCAGTTCCAGATCCCGGGACAGGGGAGGGCTATGGACCGGGGAGCTGTTTTTT. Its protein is CASSSRSRDRGGLWTGELFF.

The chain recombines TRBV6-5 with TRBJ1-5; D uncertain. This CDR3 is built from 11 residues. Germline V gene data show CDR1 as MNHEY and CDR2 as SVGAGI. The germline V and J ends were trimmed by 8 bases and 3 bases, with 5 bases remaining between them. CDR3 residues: CASGYNQPQHF. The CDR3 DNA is TGTGCCAGCGGCTACAATCAGCCCCAGCATTTT.

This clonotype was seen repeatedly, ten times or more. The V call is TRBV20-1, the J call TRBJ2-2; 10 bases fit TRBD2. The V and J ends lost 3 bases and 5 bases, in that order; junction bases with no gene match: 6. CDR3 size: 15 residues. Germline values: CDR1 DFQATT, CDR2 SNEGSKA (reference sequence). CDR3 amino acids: CSASDSGRPTGELFF. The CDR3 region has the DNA TGCAGTGCTAGTGATAGCGGGAGGCCGACCGGGGAGCTGTTTTTT.

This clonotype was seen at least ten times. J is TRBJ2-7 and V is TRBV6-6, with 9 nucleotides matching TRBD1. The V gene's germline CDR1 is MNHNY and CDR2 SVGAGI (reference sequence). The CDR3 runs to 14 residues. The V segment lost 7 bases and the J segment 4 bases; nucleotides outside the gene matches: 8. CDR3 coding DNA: TGTGCCAGCACCCGGACAGGGGAACGGTACGAGCAGTACTTC. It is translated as CASTRTGERYEQYF.

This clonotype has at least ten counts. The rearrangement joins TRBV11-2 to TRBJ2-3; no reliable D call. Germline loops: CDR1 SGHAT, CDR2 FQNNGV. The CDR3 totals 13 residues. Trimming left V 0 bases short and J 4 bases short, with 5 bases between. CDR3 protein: CASSLDSADTQYF. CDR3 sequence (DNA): TGTGCCAGCAGCTTAGATTCTGCAGATACGCAGTATTTT.

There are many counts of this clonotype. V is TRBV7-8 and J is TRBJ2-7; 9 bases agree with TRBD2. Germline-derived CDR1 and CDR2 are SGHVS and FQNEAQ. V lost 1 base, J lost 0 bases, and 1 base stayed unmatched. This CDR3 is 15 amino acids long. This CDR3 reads CASSLEGLASYEQYF. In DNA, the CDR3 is TGTGCCAGCAGCTTAGAGGGACTAGCCTCCTACGAGCAGTACTTC.